The rows below give T cell receptor beta chains drawn from one sample of a study of blood T cell repertoires in COVID-19. The protocol was immunoSEQ multiplex PCR, while the TCRdb copy is restricted to in-frame clones and leaves out a portion. This sample has about 270,000 clones, with more than 75% found just once. Sequencing input: PBMCs or T cells enriched from blood (not recorded which). The origin of the receptors is a woman aged 40 to 49 with acute COVID-19. CDR3s include the opening cysteine and the closing phenylalanine or tryptophan. Fields, in order: V gene, clone size, D gene, J gene, CDR3 DNA, CDR3 protein. A D gene is named only where the DNA matches it firmly. The listing skips clone size in some rows; elsewhere it reads once, few, many or a size class.

v_gene: TRBV5-4; abundance: .; d_gene: TRBD1; j_gene: TRBJ1-4; CDR3nt: TGTGCCATGGCGGACAGGAGTAATGAAAAACTGTTTTTT; CDR3aa: CAMADRSNEKLFF
v_gene: TRBV5-6; abundance: once; d_gene: .; j_gene: TRBJ2-7; CDR3nt: TGTGCCAGCAGCTTGTCGGGGGTCCTCTACGAGCAGTACTTC; CDR3aa: CASSLSGVLYEQYF
v_gene: TRBV7-3; abundance: .; d_gene: TRBD1; j_gene: TRBJ1-1; CDR3nt: TGTGCCAGCAGCTTAACGTGGACAGGGAATACTGAAGCTTTCTTT; CDR3aa: CASSLTWTGNTEAFF
v_gene: TRBV4-3; abundance: .; d_gene: TRBD1; j_gene: TRBJ1-1; CDR3nt: TGCGCCAGCAGCCGGACAGGCCGTGAAGCTTTCTTT; CDR3aa: CASSRTGREAFF
v_gene: TRBV5-1; abundance: .; d_gene: .; j_gene: TRBJ2-4; CDR3nt: TGCGCCAGCAGCTTGGCCGGGCAGGACAGTGTAATAGCCAAAAACATTCAGTACTTC; CDR3aa: CASSLAGQDSVIAKNIQYF
v_gene: TRBV2; abundance: .; d_gene: TRBD2; j_gene: TRBJ2-3; CDR3nt: TGTGCCAGCAGACGGACTAGCGGGGGGTCTAGCACAGATACGCAGTATTTT; CDR3aa: CASRRTSGGSSTDTQYF
v_gene: TRBV4-3; abundance: .; d_gene: .; j_gene: TRBJ1-1; CDR3nt: TGCGCCAGCAGCCAAGAATGGGGCCCAAGGGGCGTTGGAGCTTTCTTT; CDR3aa: CASSQEWGPRGVGAFF
v_gene: TRBV19; abundance: .; d_gene: TRBD2; j_gene: TRBJ2-1; CDR3nt: TGTGCCAGTAGTTCACTAGCGGGGGGGGACAATGAGCAGTTCTTC; CDR3aa: CASSSLAGGDNEQFF
v_gene: TRBV6-5; abundance: .; d_gene: TRBD1; j_gene: TRBJ1-4; CDR3nt: TGTGCCAGCAGTTACGGACAGGGTCGGAATGAAAAACTGTTTTTT; CDR3aa: CASSYGQGRNEKLFF
v_gene: TRBV11-2; abundance: .; d_gene: .; j_gene: TRBJ1-2; CDR3nt: TGTGCCAGCAGCTTAGATTTGGCGGCAGGGCATGGCTACACCTTC; CDR3aa: CASSLDLAAGHGYTF
v_gene: TRBV28; abundance: .; d_gene: .; j_gene: TRBJ2-5; CDR3nt: TGTGCCAGCGGCGGGGCAGGGCTGGGAGAGACCCAGTACTTC; CDR3aa: CASGGAGLGETQYF
v_gene: TRBV28; abundance: .; d_gene: TRBD2; j_gene: TRBJ2-4; CDR3nt: TGTGCCAGCAGCCCCCCCGGGGGGGGAAGCATTCAGTACTTC; CDR3aa: CASSPPGGGSIQYF
v_gene: TRBV11-2; abundance: .; d_gene: TRBD2; j_gene: TRBJ2-5; CDR3nt: TGTGCCAGCAGCTCGGGAGTGGGTAGTAGCGGGAGGAGTGAGACCCAGTACTTC; CDR3aa: CASSSGVGSSGRSETQYF
v_gene: TRBV15; abundance: .; d_gene: TRBD1; j_gene: TRBJ2-7; CDR3nt: TGTGCCACCAGCACATCCGGGACAGGTCGCTATTCAGGTTCCGAGCAGTACTTC; CDR3aa: CATSTSGTGRYSGSEQYF
v_gene: TRBV7-9; abundance: .; d_gene: .; j_gene: TRBJ2-5; CDR3nt: TGTGCCAGCAGCTTAAAACTACTAGAGACCCAGTACTTC; CDR3aa: CASSLKLLETQYF
v_gene: TRBV3-1/TRBV3-2; abundance: .; d_gene: .; j_gene: TRBJ1-1; CDR3nt: TGTGCCAGCAGCCAAGCGGACACTGAAGCTTTCTTT; CDR3aa: CASSQADTEAFF
v_gene: TRBV6-5; abundance: once; d_gene: TRBD1; j_gene: TRBJ2-7; CDR3nt: TGTGCCAGCAGGGTGGCCGGACAGGGTATCGGCGAGCAGTACTTC; CDR3aa: CASRVAGQGIGEQYF
v_gene: TRBV29-1; abundance: .; d_gene: .; j_gene: TRBJ2-1; CDR3nt: TGCAGCGCCGCGGCGGGAATGAATGAGCAGTTCTTC; CDR3aa: CSAAAGMNEQFF
v_gene: TRBV28; abundance: .; d_gene: TRBD1; j_gene: TRBJ1-4; CDR3nt: TGTGCCGTACACAGGGGGTCCGCAACTAATGAAAAACTGTTTTTT; CDR3aa: CAVHRGSATNEKLFF
v_gene: TRBV9; abundance: .; d_gene: TRBD1; j_gene: TRBJ1-1; CDR3nt: TGTGCCAGCAGCGTAGTGGGGACAGAGAACACTGAAGCTTTCTTT; CDR3aa: CASSVVGTENTEAFF
v_gene: TRBV28; abundance: .; d_gene: .; j_gene: TRBJ1-5; CDR3nt: TGTGCCAGCAGCAAAGGGGGGGATAGCAATCAGCCCCAGCATTTT; CDR3aa: CASSKGGDSNQPQHF
v_gene: TRBV30; abundance: .; d_gene: TRBD1; j_gene: TRBJ2-1; CDR3nt: TGTGCCGGAAGGACAGGGTCGTACAATGAGCAGTTCTTC; CDR3aa: CAGRTGSYNEQFF
v_gene: TRBV10-3; abundance: .; d_gene: .; j_gene: TRBJ1-1; CDR3nt: TGTGCCATCAGTGAGTCCGAGATGAACACTGAAGCTTTCTTT; CDR3aa: CAISESEMNTEAFF
v_gene: TRBV7-2; abundance: .; d_gene: .; j_gene: TRBJ1-3; CDR3nt: TGTGCCAGCAGCGATTCGGACTTCGGGGGGGACACCATATATTTT; CDR3aa: CASSDSDFGGDTIYF
v_gene: TRBV28; abundance: .; d_gene: TRBD1; j_gene: TRBJ1-1; CDR3nt: TGTGCCAGCAGTTCCCTACAGGGGGCGGGAGTGAACACTGAAGCTTTCTTT; CDR3aa: CASSSLQGAGVNTEAFF
v_gene: TRBV7-3; abundance: .; d_gene: TRBD1; j_gene: TRBJ2-3; CDR3nt: TGTGCCAGCAGCCCGACAGGGGGGTTAGATACGCAGTATTTT; CDR3aa: CASSPTGGLDTQYF
v_gene: TRBV24-1; abundance: .; d_gene: TRBD2; j_gene: TRBJ2-3; CDR3nt: TGTGCCACCAGTCACCCCCTGATGGGCGGGGGGGCTGATACGCAGTATTTT; CDR3aa: CATSHPLMGGGADTQYF
v_gene: TRBV12-5; abundance: .; d_gene: .; j_gene: TRBJ1-1; CDR3nt: TGTGCTATCTCGGGTGGCACTGAAGCTTTCTTT; CDR3aa: CAISGGTEAFF
v_gene: TRBV7-2; abundance: once; d_gene: .; j_gene: TRBJ1-5; CDR3nt: TGTGCCAGCAGCTTAGCCCTCGGTTATCAGCCCCAGCATTTT; CDR3aa: CASSLALGYQPQHF
v_gene: TRBV4-3; abundance: .; d_gene: .; j_gene: TRBJ1-1; CDR3nt: TGCGCCAGCAGCCAAGATTTCAGGGGGAACACTGAAGCTTTCTTT; CDR3aa: CASSQDFRGNTEAFF
v_gene: TRBV7-2; abundance: .; d_gene: TRBD1; j_gene: TRBJ2-5; CDR3nt: TGTGCCAGCAGCTTGGGACAGGGGATCTCCCGTGGGGAGACCCAGTACTTC; CDR3aa: CASSLGQGISRGETQYF
v_gene: TRBV7-9; abundance: .; d_gene: .; j_gene: TRBJ1-1; CDR3nt: TGTGCCAGCAGCCCTGACTGGGAAGCTTTCTTT; CDR3aa: CASSPDWEAFF
v_gene: TRBV11-2; abundance: .; d_gene: TRBD2; j_gene: TRBJ2-7; CDR3nt: TGTGCCAGCAGCTCGCTCGTCCGCACTAGCGGGAGCTCGGCGTACGAGCAGTACTTC; CDR3aa: CASSSLVRTSGSSAYEQYF
v_gene: TRBV19; abundance: .; d_gene: .; j_gene: TRBJ2-3; CDR3nt: TGTGCCAGTAGTATATTTCAACCGGGACTCTCGGCAGATACGCAGTATTTT; CDR3aa: CASSIFQPGLSADTQYF
v_gene: TRBV7-8; abundance: .; d_gene: .; j_gene: TRBJ1-1; CDR3nt: TGTGCCAGCAGCTTGGAGGTGGGCGGCACTGAAGCTTTCTTT; CDR3aa: CASSLEVGGTEAFF